The clone carrying this T cell receptor (beta chain) showed up just a few times. What it binds is not known. V lost 0 bases, J lost 9 bases, and 14 bases lay in between. The germline V gene encodes CDR1 MNHEY and CDR2 SVGAGI. The CDR3 has 14 amino acids. Patients were excluded for uncontrolled infection, other autoimmune disease, pregnancy or lactation. An approximately 10 ml volume of fresh peripheral blood provided the PBMCs. The sample originates from a study of T cells in Graves' hyperthyroidism and ophthalmopathy. General study points: Most clonotypes expanded in thyroid above 0.001 were likewise present in blood. A model using 13 V-J features told ophthalmopathy apart from stable hyperthyroidism.

Authors of the study amplified TCR beta CDR3 regions from RNA transcripts. A set of HTBI primers served as the primers for a first-round RT-PCR of the TCR CDR3. TCRdb itself ran the multiplex PCR reads through MiXCR, one entry per CDR3 protein. The data hold roughly 380,000 distinct CDR3 sequences, with around 15% observed a single time. The chain combines TRBV6-5 with TRBJ1-2; possible D gene TRBD1, 5 bases. This receptor was taken from a woman in her late teens or twenties with Graves' hyperthyroidism. Sequences were obtained from blood. The CDR3 region is CASSYSMSGGSYTF. For the CDR3, the DNA is TGTGCCAGCAGTTACTCGATGTCGGGGGGAAGCTACACCTTC.